The source of this T cell receptor beta chain is a study of T cells in Graves' hyperthyroidism and ophthalmopathy. Study overall: Upon initial diagnosis and before any treatment, peripheral blood was collected.

A NOSPECS grade of at least 4, a Clinical Activity Score of at least 3 and duration under 3 months were recorded in ophthalmopathy patients. Researchers amplified the TCR beta CDR3 regions from RNA transcripts. HTBI primers were used for first-round RT-PCR of the TCR CDR3. MiXCR, applied by TCRdb to the multiplex PCR reads, yields one record per CDR3 protein. The sample carries fewer than 250,000 distinct CDR3 sequences, about 25% recorded once. CDR3 size: 14 residues. Germline CDR1 and CDR2: SGHRS and YFSETQ. Deletions cut 7 bases from V and 0 bases from J, with 13 bases between. This clonotype was detected a few times. The antigen is undetermined. Study-wide points: Blood also held most thyroid clonotypes expanded beyond 0.001. A median 6.5 months before onset, the model predicted ophthalmopathy.

The chain has TRBV5-1 and TRBJ1-1; D not certain. Sequencing input: blood. The source is a middle-aged woman with Graves' ophthalmopathy. This CDR3 reads CASRLSGMNTEAFF. In DNA, the CDR3 is TGCGCCAGCCGCCTATCAGGCATGAACACTGAAGCTTTCTTT.